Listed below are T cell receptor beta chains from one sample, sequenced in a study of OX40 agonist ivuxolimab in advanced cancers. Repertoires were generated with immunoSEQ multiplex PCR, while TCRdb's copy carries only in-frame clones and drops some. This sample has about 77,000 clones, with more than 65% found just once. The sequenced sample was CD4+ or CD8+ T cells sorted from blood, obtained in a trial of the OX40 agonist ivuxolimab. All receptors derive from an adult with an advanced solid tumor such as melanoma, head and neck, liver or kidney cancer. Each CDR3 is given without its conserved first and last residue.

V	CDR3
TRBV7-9	ASSGRASGGYHNEQF
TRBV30	AWSQATNTEAF
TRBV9	ASSVGTSNSGNTIY
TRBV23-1	ASSQSSVRDTYGYT
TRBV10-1	ASSELAGTSEQF
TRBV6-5	ASSYRAEPYTGELF
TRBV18	ASSPGTENTEAF
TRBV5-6	ASSSVWRADRTDTQY
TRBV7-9	ASSSTGDEQY
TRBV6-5	ASSPPAGNSYEQY
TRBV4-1	ASSPGSSLTEAF
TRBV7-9	ASSLGSWSSTGELF
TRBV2	ASRSGTGVYASGNTIY